This T cell receptor (beta chain) was captured by sequencing in a study of T cell changes during pregnancy in multiple sclerosis (dated by TCRdb to the late 2010s). Study-level background: In women with multiple sclerosis, the researchers looked at how the T cell repertoire shifted as pregnancy progressed.

From the cysteine up to the phenylalanine, the CDR3 has a length of 13 residues. Left in the record is the CDR3 DNA by itself, 39 bases read in frame from the first base. V was cut back by 2 bases and J by 1 base, leaving a gap of 4 bases between them. CDR1 MNHEY and CDR2 SVGAGI were looked up in the germline V gene. With respect to this clone: Its binding antigen is unknown. There are no base qualities to consult, and no much larger clone falls within one base.

The protocol used for the library was the immunoSEQ multiplex PCR assay. Drawn from immuneACCESS, this table holds only the in-frame rearrangements with V and J called that TCRdb kept. Clones are partly lost; checked studies trace under half to an unresolved V gene and leave the rest unexplained. This sample lists over 80,000 clones; over 85% were detected once. The ten largest clones add up to 1.1% to 1.5% of the sample. The sample here was peripheral blood, taken in the third trimester of pregnancy. The clonotype comes from a female donor in good health, enrolled as a control in a pregnancy study. The V gene is TRBV6-5 and the J gene is TRBJ2-3, with the D gene too uncertain to name. CDR3 region: CASSYPGTDTQYF. The DNA is TGTGCCAGCAGTTACCCTGGCACAGATACGCAGTATTTT.